These T cell receptor beta chains were read from a single sample in a study of shared clonotypes between healthy human individuals. Clones were sequenced by immunoSEQ multiplex PCR, and TCRdb holds only the in-frame ones, with some missing. The sample consists of roughly 330,000 clones, around 74% of them appearing once. Sequencing input: memory CD4+ T cells sorted from blood. The receptor source for this set is a man aged 25 to 45 in good health. Each CDR3 is given with its conserved first and last residue. Fields, in order: clone size, J gene, D gene, V gene, CDR3 DNA, CDR3 protein. D genes are given only for firm matches. The size field is filled for only some rows; it gives once, few, many or a size class.

. | TRBJ2-1 | . | TRBV28 | TGTGCCAGCACTCCTCCTAGCGCAAGCTCCTACAATGAGCAGTTCTTC | CASTPPSASSYNEQFF
few | TRBJ1-1 | TRBD1 | TRBV28 | TGTGCCAGCACCGAGGGGGCTTTGAACACTGAAGCTTTCTTT | CASTEGALNTEAFF
. | TRBJ1-1 | TRBD1 | TRBV7-2 | TGTGCCAGCAGCTTCCAGGGAGGGGGCATGAACACTGAAGCTTTCTTT | CASSFQGGGMNTEAFF
. | TRBJ1-2 | TRBD1 | TRBV14 | TGTGCCAGCAGCCAGGGACAGAGCTATGGCTACACCTTC | CASSQGQSYGYTF
. | TRBJ2-7 | TRBD2 | TRBV27 | TGTGCCAGCAGTTGGACTAGCGGGTACGAGCAGTACTTC | CASSWTSGYEQYF
few | TRBJ2-7 | . | TRBV2 | TGTGCCAGGGGGGGAGCGACCCGCTCCTACGAGCAGTACTTC | CARGGATRSYEQYF
. | TRBJ2-1 | TRBD2 | TRBV11-2 | TGTGCCAGCAGCCAATTAGCCGGCGGGAGGGCCAACCATGAGCAGTTCTTC | CASSQLAGGRANHEQFF
. | TRBJ2-2 | TRBD2 | TRBV5-5 | TGTGCCAGCACCCTGGGACTAGGTTTGGGGGAGCTGTTTTTT | CASTLGLGLGELFF
. | TRBJ2-5 | . | TRBV27 | TGTGCCAGCAGTCCGAGACAGTCCCAAGAGACCCAGTACTTC | CASSPRQSQETQYF
. | TRBJ2-5 | . | TRBV11-2 | TGTGCCAGCAGCTCCAACTTAATGGAGACCCAGTACTTC | CASSSNLMETQYF
. | TRBJ1-5 | . | TRBV4-1 | TGCGCCAGCAGCCAAGATGGGTGGCCCGACAGCAATCAGCCCCAGCATTTT | CASSQDGWPDSNQPQHF
. | TRBJ2-5 | . | TRBV27 | TGTGCCAGCAGTTTTACGAGGTATCAAGAGACCCAGTACTTC | CASSFTRYQETQYF
. | TRBJ2-2 | TRBD2 | TRBV30 | TGTGCCTGGAGGTTAGCGGGACTCGGGGAGCTGTTTTTT | CAWRLAGLGELFF
. | TRBJ2-2 | . | TRBV18 | TGTGCCAGCTCACCTCGGCAGGTCAAGGAGCTGTTTTTT | CASSPRQVKELFF